Given below is one TCR beta chain in context. Its antigen is unknown. This specimen belongs to a study of shared clonotypes between healthy human individuals. The study's findings and limits: On the whole, naive subsets had larger estimated richness than memory subsets had.

CDR1 is SGHVS, CDR2 FQNEAQ, per germline. This CDR3 is built from 13 residues. Trimming stripped 1 base from V and 3 bases from J, with 7 bases between. Libraries were prepared by immunoSEQ multiplex PCR; TCRdb keeps only in-frame clonotypes and omits some of them. This table holds 1.6 million or so clones, 98% found once. This TCR was recovered from a man aged 25-40 years in good health. The rearrangement links TRBV7-8 to TRBJ2-7; D ambiguous. The material sequenced was naive CD4+ T cells sorted from blood. The subset: CD45RA+ positively selected. In DNA, the CDR3 is TGTGCCAGCAGCTTAGGAGTGGGCTACGAGCAGTACTTC. Translated: CASSLGVGYEQYF.